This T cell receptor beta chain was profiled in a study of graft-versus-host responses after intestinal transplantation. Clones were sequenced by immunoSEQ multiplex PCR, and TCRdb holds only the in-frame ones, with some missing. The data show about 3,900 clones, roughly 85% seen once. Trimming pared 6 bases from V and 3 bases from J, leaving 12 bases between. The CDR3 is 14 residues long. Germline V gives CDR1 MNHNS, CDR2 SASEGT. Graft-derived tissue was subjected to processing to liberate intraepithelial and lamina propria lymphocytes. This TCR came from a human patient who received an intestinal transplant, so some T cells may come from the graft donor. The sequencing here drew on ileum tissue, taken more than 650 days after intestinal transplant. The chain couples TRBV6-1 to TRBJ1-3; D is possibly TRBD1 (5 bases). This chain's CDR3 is CASSGGTGGNTIYF. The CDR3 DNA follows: TGTGCCAGCAGCGGGGGGACGGGTGGAAACACCATATATTTT.